This TCR beta chain is drawn from a study of technical replicates of blood from a few donors. TCRdb's table, derived via immunoSEQ multiplex PCR, lists solely in-frame clones and lacks some. This table has 40,000 to 60,000 clones, roughly nine tenths appearing once. Germline values: CDR1 SGDLS, CDR2 YYNGEE. Trimming cost V 3 bases and J 4 bases; bases outside gene matches: 5. The length of the CDR3 is 14 residues. The sequenced sample was PBMCs. The origin of this receptor is a human donor in good health. Some clones in this sample may be carry-over from other donors' samples. This rearrangement joins TRBV9 to TRBJ1-2; 8 positions match TRBD1. In DNA form, the CDR3 reads TGTGCCAGCAGCGCAGCGGACAGGGCCTATGGCTACACCTTC. Amino acid sequence: CASSAADRAYGYTF.